This T cell receptor (beta chain) was captured in a study of blood T cells in healthy people across ages. Primed by a sample-barcoded 5' primer and a J-beta primer mix, a second PCR proceeded for about 7 to 11 cycles. TCRdb processed the 5' RACE reads anew with MiXCR; each CDR3 protein has one entry. The sample holds about 1.5 million distinct CDR3 sequences; less than 45% are singletons and the top ten take 4%. This CDR3 spans 15 amino acids. After removal of 3 bases from V and 4 bases from J, the junction contained 6 bases not matched to a gene. This clonotype was picked up a small number of times.

Specimen: blood. The V call is TRBV12-3 or TRBV12-4, the J call TRBJ1-2; TRBD1 agrees at 9 bases. The receptor was isolated from a woman in her late teens or twenties in good health. In nucleotides, the CDR3 is TGTGCCAGCAGTTTCGGGGACAGGGCCCTCTATGGCTACACCTTC. This encodes CASSFGDRALYGYTF.